This T cell receptor (beta chain) was captured in a study of shared clonotypes between healthy human individuals. CDR1 and CDR2 (germline): MNHNS, SASEGT. This CDR3 spans 13 amino acids. Trimming stripped 7 bases from V and 7 bases from J, with 14 bases between. Some clones are missing from TCRdb's copy, which holds only in-frame ones; the method was immunoSEQ multiplex PCR. The table shows roughly 490,000 clones, with roughly four fifths occurring only once. Nashville, Tennessee was home to all donors, who were Caucasian adults. Source material: PBMCs. The TCR originated in a middle-aged woman in good health. Some clones in this sample may be carry-over from other donors' samples. The chain joins TRBV6-1 to TRBJ2-1; unclear D gene. The CDR3 DNA is TGTGCCAGCAATCCTGCCCTCCGGAATGAGCAGTTCTTC. It is translated as CASNPALRNEQFF.